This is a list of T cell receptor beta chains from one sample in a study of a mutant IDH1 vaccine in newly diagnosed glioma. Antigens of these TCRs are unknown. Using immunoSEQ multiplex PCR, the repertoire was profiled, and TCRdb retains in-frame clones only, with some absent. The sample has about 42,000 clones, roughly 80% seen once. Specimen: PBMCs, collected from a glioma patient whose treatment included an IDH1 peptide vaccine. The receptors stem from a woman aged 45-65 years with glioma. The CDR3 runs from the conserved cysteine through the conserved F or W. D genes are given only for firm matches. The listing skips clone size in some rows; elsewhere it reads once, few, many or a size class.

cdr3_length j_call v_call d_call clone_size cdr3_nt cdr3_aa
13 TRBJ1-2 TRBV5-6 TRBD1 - TGTGCCAGCAGCTTAAGACAGGGGGATGGCTACACCTTC CASSLRQGDGYTF
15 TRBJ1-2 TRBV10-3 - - TGTGCCATCAGTGAGGCGGACCAGGCCGGCGGTGGCTACACCTTC CAISEADQAGGGYTF
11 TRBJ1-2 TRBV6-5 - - TGTGCCAGCAGCTCCCGATATGGCTACACCTTC CASSSRYGYTF
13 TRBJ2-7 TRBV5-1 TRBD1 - TGCGCCAGCAGTGGAGACAGGGCCTACGAGCAGTACTTC CASSGDRAYEQYF
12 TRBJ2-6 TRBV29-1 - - TGCAGCGTTCAGGGAGGGGCCAACGTCCTGACTTTC CSVQGGANVLTF
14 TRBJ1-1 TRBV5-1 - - TGCGCCAGCAGCTTGTCAGGGTTTTGGACTGAAGCTTTCTTT CASSLSGFWTEAFF
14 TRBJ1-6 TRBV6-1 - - TGTGCCAGCACCTCGACTAAAAGTAATTCACCCCTCCACTTT CASTSTKSNSPLHF
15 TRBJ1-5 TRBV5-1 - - TGCGCCAGCAGCTTGGCCGGAGGTCGCGGTCAGCCCCAGCATTTT CASSLAGGRGQPQHF
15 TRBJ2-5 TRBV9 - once TGTGCCAGCAGCGCCGCCGGGGGGCTTTCGGAGACCCAGTACTTC CASSAAGGLSETQYF
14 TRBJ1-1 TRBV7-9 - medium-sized TGTGCCAGCAGCTTTGAGGGGGTGGGCACTGAAGCTTTCTTT CASSFEGVGTEAFF
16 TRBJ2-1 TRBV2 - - TGTGCCAGCACCGCGGAGGCCCTAAGCTCCTACAATGAGCAGTTCTTC CASTAEALSSYNEQFF
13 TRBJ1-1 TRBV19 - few TGTGCCAGTAGTATAACAGAGAACACTGAAGCTTTCTTT CASSITENTEAFF
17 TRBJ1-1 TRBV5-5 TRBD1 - TGTGCCAGCAGCTTGGTGGACAGGGGGTACTTGAACACTGAAGCTTTCTTT CASSLVDRGYLNTEAFF
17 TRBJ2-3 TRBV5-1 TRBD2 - TGCGCCAGCAGCTCCCGACTAGCGGGGGGTAGGAAAGATACGCAGTATTTT CASSSRLAGGRKDTQYF
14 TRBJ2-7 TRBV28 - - TGTGCCAGCAGTTTCCCGGGGGCGCGGAACGAGCAGTACTTC CASSFPGARNEQYF
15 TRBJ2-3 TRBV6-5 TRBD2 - TGTGCCAGCAGCACGAGCGGGATTAGCACAGATACGCAGTATTTT CASSTSGISTDTQYF
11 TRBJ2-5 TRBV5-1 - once TGCGCCAGCAGCCCTGGTAGGACCCAGTACTTC CASSPGRTQYF
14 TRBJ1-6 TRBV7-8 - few TGTGCCAGCAGTATCAGGCAGGGTGATTCACCCCTCCACTTT CASSIRQGDSPLHF
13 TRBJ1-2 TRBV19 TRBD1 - TGTGCCAGTAGTATGCGGACAGGGGGTGGCTACACCTTC CASSMRTGGGYTF
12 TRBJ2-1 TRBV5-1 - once TGCGCCAGCAGCCCAGGGGGGGCCGAGCAGTTCTTC CASSPGGAEQFF
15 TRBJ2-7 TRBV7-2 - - TGTGCCAGCAGCTTAGTACTCAGGGGAGGCTACGAGCAGTACTTC CASSLVLRGGYEQYF
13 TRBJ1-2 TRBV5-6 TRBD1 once TGTGCCAGCAGCTTAGGACAGGCCTCTGGCTACACCTTC CASSLGQASGYTF
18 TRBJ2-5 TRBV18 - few TGTGCCAGCTCACCTCCCCTCACCGTGCATGGGGGAAAGGAGACCCAGTACTTC CASSPPLTVHGGKETQYF
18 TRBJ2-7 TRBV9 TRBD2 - TGTGCCAGCAGCCCGGGTGGGACTAGCGGTCCCCGAAACTACGAGCAGTACTTC CASSPGGTSGPRNYEQYF
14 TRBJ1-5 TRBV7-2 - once TGTGCCAGCAGCTTAAGGGCAGGCGATCAGCCCCAGCATTTT CASSLRAGDQPQHF
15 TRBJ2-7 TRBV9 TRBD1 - TGTGCCAGCAGCGTGCTACCGGGACAGGGCTACGAGCAGTACTTC CASSVLPGQGYEQYF
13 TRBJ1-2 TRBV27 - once TGTGCCAGCAGTTTTGGCACTTCCTATGGCTACACCTTC CASSFGTSYGYTF
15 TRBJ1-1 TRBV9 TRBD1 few TGTGCCAGCAGCGCAGGACAGGGATCGAACACTGAAGCTTTCTTT CASSAGQGSNTEAFF
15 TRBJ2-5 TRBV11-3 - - TGTGCCAGCAGACGAGACCAAGGTTGGGATGAGACCCAGTACTTC CASRRDQGWDETQYF
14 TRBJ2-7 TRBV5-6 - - TGTGCCAGCAGCGGGACGGACAGATCCTACGAGCAGTACTTC CASSGTDRSYEQYF
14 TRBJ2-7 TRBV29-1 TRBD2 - TGCAGCGTCCCGAGGGGCAGCGGGGGCTACGAGCAGTACTTC CSVPRGSGGYEQYF
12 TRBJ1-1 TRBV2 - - TGTGCCAGCAGTTCGGGACAAACTGAAGCTTTCTTT CASSSGQTEAFF
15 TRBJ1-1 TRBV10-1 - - TGCGCCAGCAGTGAGTCTAGGACCAAGAACACTGAAGCTTTCTTT CASSESRTKNTEAFF
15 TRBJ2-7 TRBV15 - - TGTGCCACCAGCAGAGATTCGAGCACAACCTACGAGCAGTACTTC CATSRDSSTTYEQYF
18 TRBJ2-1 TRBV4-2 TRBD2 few TGTGCCAGCAGCCAAGATCTGAGCGGGGGCCTTTCAGCGGAAGAGCAGTTCTTC CASSQDLSGGLSAEEQFF
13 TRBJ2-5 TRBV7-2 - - TGTGCCAGCAGCGGCGGGGTAAGAGATACCCAGTACTTC CASSGGVRDTQYF
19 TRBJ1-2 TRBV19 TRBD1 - TGTGCCAGTAGTATGGTCCCGGTGGGACAGGGGGCGTTTAGGGGTGGCTACACCTTC CASSMVPVGQGAFRGGYTF
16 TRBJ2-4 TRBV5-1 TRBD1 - TGCGCCAGCAGCTCCCAGGGGGTTGAAGCCAAAAACATTCAGTACTTC CASSSQGVEAKNIQYF
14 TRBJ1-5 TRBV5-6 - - TGTGCCAGCAGCTTCGGGCAGTTCAATCAGCCCCAGCATTTT CASSFGQFNQPQHF
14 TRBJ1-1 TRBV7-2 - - TGTGCCAGCACCTTGTGGGGGGTGAACACTGAAGCTTTCTTT CASTLWGVNTEAFF
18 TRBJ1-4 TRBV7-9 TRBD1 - TGTGCCAGCAGCCTCTGGTCCGGGACAGGGGTAGTAGGTGAAAAACTGTTTTTT CASSLWSGTGVVGEKLFF
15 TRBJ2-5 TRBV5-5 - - TGTGCCAGCAGCTTGGCTATTGGTGGAGCAAAGACCCAGTACTTC CASSLAIGGAKTQYF
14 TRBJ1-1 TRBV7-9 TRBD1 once TGTGCCAGCAGCCGGGGGACAGGGGTCCCTGAAGCTTTCTTT CASSRGTGVPEAFF
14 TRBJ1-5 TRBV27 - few TGTGCCAGCAGTTTGAGGGGTAGCAATCAGCCCCAGCATTTT CASSLRGSNQPQHF
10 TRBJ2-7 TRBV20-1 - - TGCAGTGCCCTTTGGTACGAGCAGTACTTC CSALWYEQYF
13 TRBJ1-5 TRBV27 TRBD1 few TGTGCCAGCAGTCTCAACAGGGGTCAGCCCCAGCATTTT CASSLNRGQPQHF
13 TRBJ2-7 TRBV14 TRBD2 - TGTGCCAGCCGCGCGGGGGGCTCCTACGAGCAGTACTTC CASRAGGSYEQYF
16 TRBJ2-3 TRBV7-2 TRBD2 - TGTGCCAGCAGCTACCGACTAGCGGGGGGGGGAGATACGCAGTATTTT CASSYRLAGGGDTQYF
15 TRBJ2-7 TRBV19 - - TGTGCCAGTAGTTTGGGACTCCCAAGCCTGGAAGAGCAGTACTTC CASSLGLPSLEEQYF
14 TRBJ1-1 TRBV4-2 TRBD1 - TGTGCCAGCAGCCACGGGACAGGTGCCGCTGAAGCTTTCTTT CASSHGTGAAEAFF
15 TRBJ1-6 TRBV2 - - TGTGCCAGCAGTGAATGGGAAGGGATAAATTCACCCCTCCACTTT CASSEWEGINSPLHF
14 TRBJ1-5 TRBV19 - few TGTGCCAGTAGTATAGGAGTCTTAGGTCAGCCCCAGCATTTT CASSIGVLGQPQHF
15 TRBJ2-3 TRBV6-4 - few TGTGCCAGCAGTGACGGGCCAGCGAGCACAGATACGCAGTATTTT CASSDGPASTDTQYF
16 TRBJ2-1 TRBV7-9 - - TGTGCCAGCAGCGGGGGCGGGGGCCTGTCCTACAATGAGCAGTTCTTC CASSGGGGLSYNEQFF
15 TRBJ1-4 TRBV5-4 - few TGTGCCAGCAGCCCTACGACAGGCCCCAATGAAAAACTGTTTTTT CASSPTTGPNEKLFF
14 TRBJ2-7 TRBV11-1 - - TGTGCCAGCAGCTTAGTGGGGCAATCGGGCGAGCAGTACTTC CASSLVGQSGEQYF
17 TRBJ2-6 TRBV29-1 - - TGCAGCGTTGAAGTTCTCGGCGGCCTCTCTGGGGCCAACGTCCTGACTTTC CSVEVLGGLSGANVLTF
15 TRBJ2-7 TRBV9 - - TGTGCCAGCAGCAAAATGGGGGGACAATACAACGAGCAGTACTTC CASSKMGGQYNEQYF